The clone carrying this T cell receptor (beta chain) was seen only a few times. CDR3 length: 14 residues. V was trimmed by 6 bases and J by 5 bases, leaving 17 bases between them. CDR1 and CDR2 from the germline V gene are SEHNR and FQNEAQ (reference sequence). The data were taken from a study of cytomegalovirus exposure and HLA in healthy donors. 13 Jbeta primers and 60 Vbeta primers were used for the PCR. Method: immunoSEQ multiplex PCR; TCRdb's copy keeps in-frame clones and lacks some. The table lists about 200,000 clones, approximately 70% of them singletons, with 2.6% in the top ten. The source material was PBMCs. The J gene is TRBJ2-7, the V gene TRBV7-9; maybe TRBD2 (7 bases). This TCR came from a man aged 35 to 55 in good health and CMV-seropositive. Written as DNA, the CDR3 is TGTGCCAGCAGTTTGAGGGGGGGTCCCCACGAGCAGTACTTC. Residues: CASSLRGGPHEQYF.